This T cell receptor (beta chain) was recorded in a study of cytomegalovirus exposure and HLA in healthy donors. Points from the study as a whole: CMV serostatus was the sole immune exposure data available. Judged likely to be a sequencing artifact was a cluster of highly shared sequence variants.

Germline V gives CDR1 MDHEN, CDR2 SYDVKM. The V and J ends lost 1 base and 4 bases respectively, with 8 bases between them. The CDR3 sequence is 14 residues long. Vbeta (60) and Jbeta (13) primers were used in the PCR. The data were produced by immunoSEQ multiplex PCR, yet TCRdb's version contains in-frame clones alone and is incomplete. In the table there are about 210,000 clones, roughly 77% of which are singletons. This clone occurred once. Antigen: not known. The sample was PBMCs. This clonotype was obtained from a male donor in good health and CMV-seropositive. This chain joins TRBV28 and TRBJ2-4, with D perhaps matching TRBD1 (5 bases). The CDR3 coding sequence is TGTGCCAGCAGTTTATCTGCAGGGAAAAACATTCAGTACTTC. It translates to CASSLSAGKNIQYF.